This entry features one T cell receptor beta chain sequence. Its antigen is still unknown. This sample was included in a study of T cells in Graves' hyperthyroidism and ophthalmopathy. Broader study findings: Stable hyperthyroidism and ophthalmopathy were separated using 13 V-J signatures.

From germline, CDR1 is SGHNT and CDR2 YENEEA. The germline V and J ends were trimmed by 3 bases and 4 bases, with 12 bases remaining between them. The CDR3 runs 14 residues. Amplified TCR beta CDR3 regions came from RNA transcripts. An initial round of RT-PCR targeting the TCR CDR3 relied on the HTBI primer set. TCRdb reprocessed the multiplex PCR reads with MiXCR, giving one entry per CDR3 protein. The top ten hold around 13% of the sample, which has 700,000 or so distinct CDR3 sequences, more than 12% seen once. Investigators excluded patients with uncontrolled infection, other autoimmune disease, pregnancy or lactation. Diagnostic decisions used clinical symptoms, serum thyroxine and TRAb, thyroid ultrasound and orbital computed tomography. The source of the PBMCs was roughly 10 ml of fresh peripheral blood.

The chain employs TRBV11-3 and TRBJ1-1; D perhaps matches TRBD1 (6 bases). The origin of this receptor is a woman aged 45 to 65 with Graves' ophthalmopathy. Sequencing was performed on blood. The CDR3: CASSFQGRGTEAFF. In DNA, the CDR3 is TGTGCCAGCAGCTTTCAGGGGAGGGGCACTGAAGCTTTCTTT.